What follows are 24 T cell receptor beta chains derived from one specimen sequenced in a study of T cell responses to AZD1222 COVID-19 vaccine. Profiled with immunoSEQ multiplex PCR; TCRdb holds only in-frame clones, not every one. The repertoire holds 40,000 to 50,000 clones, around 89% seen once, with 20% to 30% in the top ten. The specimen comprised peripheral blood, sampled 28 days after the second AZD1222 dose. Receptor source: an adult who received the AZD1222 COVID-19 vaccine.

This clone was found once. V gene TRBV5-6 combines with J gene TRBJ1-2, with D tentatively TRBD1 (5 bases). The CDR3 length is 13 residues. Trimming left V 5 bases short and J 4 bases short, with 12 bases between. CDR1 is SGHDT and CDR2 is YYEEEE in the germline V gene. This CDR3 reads CASRHHTGYGYTF. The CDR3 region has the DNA TGTGCCAGCAGACACCACACAGGCTATGGCTACACCTTC. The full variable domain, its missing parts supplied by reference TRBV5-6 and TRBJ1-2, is DAGVTQSPTHLIKTRGQQVTLRCSPKSGHDTVSWYQQALGQGPQFIFQYYEEEERQRGNFPDRFSGHQFPNYSSELNVNALLLGDSALYLCASRHHTGYGYTFGSGTRLTVV.

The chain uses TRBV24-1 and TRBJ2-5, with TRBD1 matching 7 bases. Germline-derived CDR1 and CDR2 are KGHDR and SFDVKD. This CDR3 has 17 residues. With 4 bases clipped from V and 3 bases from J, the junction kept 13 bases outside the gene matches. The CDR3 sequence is CATSDPGTASWEETQYF. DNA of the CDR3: TGTGCCACCAGTGACCCCGGGACAGCCTCGTGGGAAGAGACCCAGTACTTC.

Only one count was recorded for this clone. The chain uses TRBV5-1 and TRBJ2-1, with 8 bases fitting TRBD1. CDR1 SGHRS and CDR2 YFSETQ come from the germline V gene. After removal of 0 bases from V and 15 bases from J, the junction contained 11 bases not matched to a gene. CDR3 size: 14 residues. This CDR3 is CASSLEGQGAYLFF. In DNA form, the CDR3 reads TGCGCCAGCAGCTTGGAAGGGCAGGGGGCGTATCTGTTCTTC. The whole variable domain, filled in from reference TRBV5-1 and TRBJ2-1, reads KAGVTQTPRYLIKTRGQQVTLSCSPISGHRSVSWYQQTPGQGLQFLFEYFSETQRNKGNFPGRFSGRQFSNSRSEMNVSTLELGDSALYLCASSLEGQGAYLFFGPGTRLTVL.

CDR3 sequence reads: CASTNAGELFF. The DNA of the CDR3 is TGCGCCAGCACTAATGCGGGGGAGCTGTTTTTT. The chain recombines TRBV5-1 with TRBJ2-2, with D uncertain. The CDR3 spans 11 residues. The V end was cut by 6 bases, the J end by 8 bases, with 8 bases between. The V gene's germline CDR1 is SGHRS and CDR2 YFSETQ.

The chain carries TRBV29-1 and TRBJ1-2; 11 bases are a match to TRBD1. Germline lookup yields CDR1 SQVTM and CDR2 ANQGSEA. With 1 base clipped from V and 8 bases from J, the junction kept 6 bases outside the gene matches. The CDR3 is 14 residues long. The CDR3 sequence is CSVEAIGTGGGYTF. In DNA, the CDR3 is TGCAGCGTTGAAGCCATTGGGACAGGGGGAGGCTACACCTTC.

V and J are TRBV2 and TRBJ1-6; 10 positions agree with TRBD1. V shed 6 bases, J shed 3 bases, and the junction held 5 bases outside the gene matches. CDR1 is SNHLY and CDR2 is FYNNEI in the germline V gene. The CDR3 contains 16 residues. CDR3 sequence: CASRGTGDLYNSPLHF. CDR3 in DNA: TGTGCCAGCAGGGGGACAGGGGACCTCTATAATTCACCCCTCCACTTT.

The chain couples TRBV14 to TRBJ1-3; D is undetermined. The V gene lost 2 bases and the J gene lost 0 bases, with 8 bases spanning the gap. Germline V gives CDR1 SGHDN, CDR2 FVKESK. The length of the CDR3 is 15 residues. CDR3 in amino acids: CASSQFQDSGNTIYF. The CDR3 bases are TGTGCCAGCAGCCAATTCCAGGACTCTGGAAACACCATATATTTT. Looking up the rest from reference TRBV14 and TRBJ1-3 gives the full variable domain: EAGVTQFPSHSVIEKGQTVTLRCDPISGHDNLYWYRRVMGKEIKFLLHFVKESKQDESGMPNNRFLAERTGGTYSTLKVQPAELEDSGVYFCASSQFQDSGNTIYFGEGSWLTVV.

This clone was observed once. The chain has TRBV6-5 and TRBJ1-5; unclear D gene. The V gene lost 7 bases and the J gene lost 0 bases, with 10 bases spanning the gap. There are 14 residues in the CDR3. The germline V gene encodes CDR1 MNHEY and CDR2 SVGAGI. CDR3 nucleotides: TGTGCCAGCAATCCATCGAATAGCAATCAGCCCCAGCATTTT. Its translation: CASNPSNSNQPQHF.

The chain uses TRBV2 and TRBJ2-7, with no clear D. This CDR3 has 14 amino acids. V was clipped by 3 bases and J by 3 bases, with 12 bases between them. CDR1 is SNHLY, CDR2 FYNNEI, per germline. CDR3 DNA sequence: TGTGCCAGCAGTGATGGACGTTTCCTCTACGAGCAGTACTTC. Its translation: CASSDGRFLYEQYF.

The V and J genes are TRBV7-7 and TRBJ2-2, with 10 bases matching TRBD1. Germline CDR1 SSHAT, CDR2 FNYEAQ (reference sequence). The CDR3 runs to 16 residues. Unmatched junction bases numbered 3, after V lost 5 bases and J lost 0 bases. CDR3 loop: CASSAGQGANTGELFF. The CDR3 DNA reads TGTGCCAGCAGCGCTGGACAGGGGGCGAACACCGGGGAGCTGTTTTTT.

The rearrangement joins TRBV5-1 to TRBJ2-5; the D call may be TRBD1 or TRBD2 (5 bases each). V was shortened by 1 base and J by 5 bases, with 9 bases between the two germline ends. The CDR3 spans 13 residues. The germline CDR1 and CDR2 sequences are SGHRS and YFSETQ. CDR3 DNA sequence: TGCGCCAGCAGCTTGTCCGGGACGGAGACCCAGTACTTC. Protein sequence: CASSLSGTETQYF.

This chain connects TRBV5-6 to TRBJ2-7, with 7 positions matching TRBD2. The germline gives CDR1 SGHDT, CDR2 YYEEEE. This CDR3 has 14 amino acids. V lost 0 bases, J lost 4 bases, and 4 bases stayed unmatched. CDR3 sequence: CASSLDWGGYEQYF. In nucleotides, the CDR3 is TGTGCCAGCAGCTTGGATTGGGGGGGATACGAGCAGTACTTC. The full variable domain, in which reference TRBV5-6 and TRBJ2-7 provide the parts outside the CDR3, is DAGVTQSPTHLIKTRGQQVTLRCSPKSGHDTVSWYQQALGQGPQFIFQYYEEEERQRGNFPDRFSGHQFPNYSSELNVNALLLGDSALYLCASSLDWGGYEQYFGPGTRLTVT.

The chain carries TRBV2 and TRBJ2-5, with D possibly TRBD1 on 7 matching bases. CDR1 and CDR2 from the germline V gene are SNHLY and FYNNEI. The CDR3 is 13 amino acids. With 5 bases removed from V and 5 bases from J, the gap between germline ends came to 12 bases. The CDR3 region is CASSLRGRETQYF. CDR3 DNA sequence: TGTGCCAGCAGTCTCAGGGGGAGGGAGACCCAGTACTTC.

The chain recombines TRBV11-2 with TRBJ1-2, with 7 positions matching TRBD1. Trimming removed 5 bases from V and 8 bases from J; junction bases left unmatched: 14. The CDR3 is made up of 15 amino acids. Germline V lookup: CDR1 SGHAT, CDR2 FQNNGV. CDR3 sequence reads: CASSLSSGTAEGYTF. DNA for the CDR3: TGTGCCAGCAGCCTATCTTCCGGGACAGCCGAGGGCTACACCTTC.

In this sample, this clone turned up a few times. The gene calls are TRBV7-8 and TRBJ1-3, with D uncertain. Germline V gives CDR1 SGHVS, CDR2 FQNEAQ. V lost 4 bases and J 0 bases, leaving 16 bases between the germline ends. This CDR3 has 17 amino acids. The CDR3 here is CASSSSLGSLSGNTIYF. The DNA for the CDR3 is TGTGCCAGCAGCTCCTCGCTCGGAAGCCTCTCTGGAAACACCATATATTTT.

The CDR3 DNA reads as TGCGCCAGCAGCGTCTCATTGGGGGCGTTCGGCACTGAAGCTTTCTTT. Translation: CASSVSLGAFGTEAFF. The rearrangement uses TRBV5-1 and TRBJ1-1; D may be TRBD1 (6 bases). CDR1 is SGHRS, CDR2 YFSETQ, per germline. V lost 4 bases to trimming and J lost 4 bases, with 20 bases between them. The CDR3 has 16 amino acids.

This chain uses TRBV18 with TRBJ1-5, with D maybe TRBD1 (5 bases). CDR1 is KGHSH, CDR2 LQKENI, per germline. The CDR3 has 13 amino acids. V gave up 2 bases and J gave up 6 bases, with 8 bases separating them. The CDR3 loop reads CASSPGTGQPQHF. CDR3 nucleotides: TGTGCCAGCTCACCAGGGACGGGTCAGCCCCAGCATTTT.

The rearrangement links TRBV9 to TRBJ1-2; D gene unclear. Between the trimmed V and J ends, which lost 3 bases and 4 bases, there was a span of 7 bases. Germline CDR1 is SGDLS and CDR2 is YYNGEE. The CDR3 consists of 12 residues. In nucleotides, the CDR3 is TGTGCCAGCAGCGGAGACATCTATGGCTACACCTTC. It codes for CASSGDIYGYTF.

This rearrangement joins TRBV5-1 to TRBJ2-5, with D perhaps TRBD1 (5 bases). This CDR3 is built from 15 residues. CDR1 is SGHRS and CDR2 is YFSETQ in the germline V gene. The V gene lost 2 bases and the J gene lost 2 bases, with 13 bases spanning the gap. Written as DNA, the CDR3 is TGCGCCAGCAGCTTTTCCGGCAGGGTGCAAGAGACCCAGTACTTC. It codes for CASSFSGRVQETQYF.

DNA of the CDR3: TGTGCCAGCAGCCAAGTCTGGTCCTCCTACGAGCAGTACTTC. It is translated as CASSQVWSSYEQYF. The gene calls are TRBV14 and TRBJ2-7; D uncertain. Germline V gives CDR1 SGHDN, CDR2 FVKESK. The CDR3 is made up of 14 amino acids. Deletions cut 1 base from V and 0 bases from J, with 7 bases between.

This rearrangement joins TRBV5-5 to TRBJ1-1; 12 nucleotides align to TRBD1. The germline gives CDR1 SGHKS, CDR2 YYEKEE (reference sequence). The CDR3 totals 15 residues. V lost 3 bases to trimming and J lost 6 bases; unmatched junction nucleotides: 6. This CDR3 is CASSWGQGAQAEAFF. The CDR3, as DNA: TGTGCCAGCAGCTGGGGACAGGGGGCGCAGGCTGAAGCTTTCTTT.

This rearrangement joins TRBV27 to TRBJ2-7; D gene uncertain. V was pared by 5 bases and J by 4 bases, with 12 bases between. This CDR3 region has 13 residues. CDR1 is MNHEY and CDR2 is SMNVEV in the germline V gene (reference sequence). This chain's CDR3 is CASSPMSKYEQYF. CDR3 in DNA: TGTGCCAGCAGTCCCATGAGCAAGTACGAGCAGTACTTC.

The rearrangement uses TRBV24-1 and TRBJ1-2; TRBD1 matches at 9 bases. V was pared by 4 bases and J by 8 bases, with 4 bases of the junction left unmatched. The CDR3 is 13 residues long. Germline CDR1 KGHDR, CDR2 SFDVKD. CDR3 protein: CATSDRTGEGYTF. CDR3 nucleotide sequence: TGTGCCACCAGTGACCGGACAGGGGAAGGCTACACCTTC.

Here the CDR3 reads CSVDRGSMSYGYTF. The CDR3 DNA follows: TGCAGCGTTGACAGGGGTAGTATGAGCTATGGCTACACCTTC. The chain carries TRBV29-1 and TRBJ1-2; tentative D call: TRBD1 (6 bases). Germline V gene lookup returns CDR1 SQVTM and CDR2 ANQGSEA. The V gene lost 3 bases and the J gene lost 4 bases, with 15 bases spanning the gap. The CDR3 spans 14 residues.